This T cell receptor (beta chain) emerged from a study of CXCR3-negative and CXCR3-positive naive CD8 T cells. The CDR3 sequence is 15 residues long. In germline, CDR1 is DFQATT, CDR2 SNEGSKA (reference sequence). Via 5' RACE with UMI labels, TRB cDNA libraries were prepared. No DNA is given; TCRdb re-called the 5' RACE reads and lists each CDR3 protein once. The sample has 56,000 or so distinct CDR3 sequences. Comment on this clonotype: Its cognate antigen is unknown.

General study findings and limits: Similar TRBV-TRBJ gene usage was seen in naive CXCR3-negative and CXCR3-positive cells, but not in memory cells. Partial loss of CXCR3 expression followed cryopreservation; most assays used fresh PBMCs.

The source is a human donor in good health. Some clones in this sample may be carry-over from other donors' samples. The V gene is TRBV20-1, the J gene TRBJ2-7; TCRdb's assignment of TRBD2 cannot be checked, as there is no DNA. The sequenced material came from memory CD8+ T cells from blood. The chain's CDR3 is CSAREITSGEWEQYF.